Sequencing of this TCR beta chain was carried out in a study of response to subunit inactivated influenza vaccine. The study's findings and limits: The authors suggested that few new T cells are recruited per seasonal influenza vaccination.

Remarks on this clonotype: The antigen is undetermined.

From the RT-PCR reads, TCRdb called clonotypes with MiXCR, one entry per CDR3 protein. The sample comprises hundreds of thousands of distinct CDR3 sequences, around 14% of which are singletons, and 6% to 7% rests with the top ten. Trimming removed 5 bases from V and 7 bases from J; junction bases left unmatched: 9. In germline, CDR1 is SGHDT, CDR2 YYEEEE. This CDR3 region has 14 residues. The sequenced sample was PBMCs from blood, obtained 14 days before vaccination. This chain uses TRBV5-6 with TRBJ1-2; 9 positions agree with TRBD1. The receptor was derived from a middle-aged man who received an inactivated influenza vaccine. The CDR3 DNA sequence: TGTGCCAGCAGTTTGATGACAGGGGGTAGTGGCTACACCTTC. Translated: CASSLMTGGSGYTF.